The 8 T cell receptor beta chains reported below all come from one sample, sequenced in a study of tumor-infiltrating lymphocytes in primary liver carcinoma. Each 20-30 mg portion of unsorted bulk tissue served as the source for co-extraction of RNA and DNA. From approximately 550 ng of total RNA, TCR beta-specific cDNA was reverse-transcribed using a constant-region primer. Three-round nested multiplex PCR performed with slightly modified ARM-PCR produced the TCR beta libraries. The two initial PCR rounds, 9 to 11 cycles each, used TRBV1-TRBV30 forward and C-beta reverse primers. TCRdb independently ran MiXCR on the multiplex PCR reads; one entry per CDR3 protein. The profile covers more than 45,000 distinct CDR3 sequences, with around 77% appearing a single time and approximately 24% taken by the ten largest. The source material was liver tumor tissue from sampling region 5. Regarding subset: tumor region T5, tumor centre. Source of these receptors: a man aged 35-49 years with primary liver carcinoma and hepatitis B virus infection.

Notes on this clonotype: This sequence may be a read error, since a much larger clone differs from it by one base. The J gene is TRBJ2-3, the V gene TRBV18, with 11 nucleotides matching TRBD2. The CDR3 runs 15 residues. Germline CDR1 reads KGHSH; CDR2 reads LQKENI. The ends lost 3 bases at V and 8 bases at J; junction bases unmatched: 7. CDR3 sequence (DNA): TGTGCCAGCTCACCGATAGCGGGAGGGCCAGGTACGCAGTATTTT. The encoded protein is CASSPIAGGPGTQYF.

This clonotype was observed many times. This chain uses TRBV2 with TRBJ2-2, with 8 positions matching TRBD1. CDR3 length: 13 residues. Trimming removed 8 bases from V and 6 bases from J; junction bases left unmatched: 5. Germline V gene lookup returns CDR1 SNHLY and CDR2 FYNNEI. CDR3 in amino acids: CASDYRGAGELFF. CDR3 nucleotides: TGTGCCAGCGACTACAGGGGGGCCGGGGAGCTGTTTTTT.

Details on this clonotype: No conserved phenylalanine or tryptophan ends this CDR3, so it is likely a read error. The chain has TRBV10-1 and TRBJ1-1; D gene unclear. The CDR3 is 13 amino acids. Germline V gene lookup returns CDR1 WNHNN and CDR2 SYGVQD (reference sequence). CDR3 DNA sequence: TGTATCAGCAGTGAGTCAAAGGTTGCTGAAGCTTTCTTA. The encoded protein is CISSESKVAEAFL.

About this clonotype: At one end, the junction sequence differs from germline, possibly due to a read error. This chain uses TRBV2 with TRBJ2-7; D remains unclear. This CDR3 is built from 12 residues. The germline V gene has CDR1 SNHLY and CDR2 FYNNEI. This chain's CDR3 is CASSVHGREQYF. The CDR3 DNA is TGTGCCAGCAGTGTCCATGGCCGCGAGCAGTATTTC.

With regard to this clonotype: One end of the junction fails to match germline, which may point to a read error. The chain combines TRBV29-1 with TRBJ2-5, with D perhaps matching TRBD1 (5 bases). CDR1 SQVTM and CDR2 ANQGSEA come from the germline V gene. The CDR3 totals 12 residues. The CDR3 nucleotides are TGCAACGTTGTGAACAGGCAGGAGACCCAGTACTTC. Its translation: CNVVNRQETQYF.

This clonotype has just a few counts. The junction departs from the called germline gene at one end, perhaps through a read error. V gene TRBV11-3 combines with J gene TRBJ2-1, with no clear D. The CDR3 is made up of 12 amino acids. Germline CDR1 and CDR2: SGHNT and YENEEA. This CDR3 is CASSLNANEQLF. The DNA of the CDR3 is TGTGCCAGTAGCCTAAATGCCAATGAGCAGCTCTTC.

Worth noting for this clonotype: Its ends do not fully match the called genes, so a read error is possible. CDR3 bases: TGTCCCAGCAGCCCCGTCGGACTAGTCCCAGAGACTCAGTACTTC. It specifies CPSSPVGLVPETQYF. The rearrangement uses TRBV11-2 and TRBJ2-5, with TRBD2 identical over 7 bases. The CDR3 has 15 residues. Germline CDR1 SGHAT, CDR2 FQNNGV. Full variable domain (missing parts from reference TRBV11-2 and TRBJ2-5): EAGVAQSPRYKIIEKRQSVAFWCNPISGHATLYWYQQILGQGPKLLIQFQNNGVVDDSQLPKDRFSAERLKGVDSTLKIQPAKLEDSAVYLCPSSPVGLVPETQYFGPGTRLLVL.

As regards this clonotype: A read error may account for a junction end that differs from germline. V usage is TRBV28 and J usage is TRBJ2-5; 7 bases agree with TRBD1. This CDR3 is 13 amino acids long. The germline CDR1 and CDR2 sequences are MDHEN and SYDVKM. In DNA form, the CDR3 reads TGTGCCAGCAGAAGACAGGGTCCAGAGACCCATTACTTC. This codes for CASRRQGPETHYF.